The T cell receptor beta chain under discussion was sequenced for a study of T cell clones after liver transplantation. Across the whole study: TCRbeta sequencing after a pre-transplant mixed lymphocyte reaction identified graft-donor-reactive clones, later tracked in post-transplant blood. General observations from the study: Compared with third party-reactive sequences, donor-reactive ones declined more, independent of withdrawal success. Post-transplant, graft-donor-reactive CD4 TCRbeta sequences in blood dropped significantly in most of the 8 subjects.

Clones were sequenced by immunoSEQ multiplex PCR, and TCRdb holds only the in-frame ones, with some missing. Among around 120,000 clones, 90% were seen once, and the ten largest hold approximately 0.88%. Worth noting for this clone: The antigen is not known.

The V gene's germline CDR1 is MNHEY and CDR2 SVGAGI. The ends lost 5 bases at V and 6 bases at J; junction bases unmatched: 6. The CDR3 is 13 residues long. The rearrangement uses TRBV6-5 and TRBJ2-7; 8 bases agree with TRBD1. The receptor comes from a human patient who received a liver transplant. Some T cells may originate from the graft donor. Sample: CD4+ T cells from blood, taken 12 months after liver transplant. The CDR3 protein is CASSVDRGLEQYF. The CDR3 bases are TGTGCCAGCAGTGTTGACAGGGGTCTCGAGCAGTACTTC.